The 25 T cell receptor beta chains below were found in one sample sequenced in a study of blood T cell repertoires in COVID-19. TCRdb's table, derived via immunoSEQ multiplex PCR, lists solely in-frame clones and lacks some. The repertoire has roughly 110,000 clones, approximately 78% of them found once; the top ten carry roughly 8.2%. Sample: peripheral blood. These receptors originate from a man in his 70s with acute or convalescent COVID-19.

The rearrangement links TRBV5-1 to TRBJ1-1, with D hard to call. Between the trimmed V and J ends, which lost 0 bases and 3 bases, there was a span of 12 bases. The CDR3 sequence is 15 residues long. Germline assignment: CDR1 SGHRS and CDR2 YFSETQ. The DNA for the CDR3 is TGCGCCAGCAGCTTGGGAGGGTATGGGCACACTGAAGCTTTCTTT. Translation: CASSLGGYGHTEAFF.

The V call is TRBV28, the J call TRBJ2-7; TRBD1 aligns across 7 bases. This CDR3 comprises 11 residues. With V trimmed by 8 bases and J by 3 bases, 1 base remained unmatched. Germline V gene data show CDR1 as MDHEN and CDR2 as SYDVKM. CDR3 loop: CASGTVYEQYF. Here the CDR3 DNA reads TGTGCCAGCGGGACAGTCTACGAGCAGTACTTC.

The V gene is TRBV3-1 (or the pseudogene TRBV3-2), the J gene TRBJ2-1; 8 nucleotides align to TRBD2. Germline CDR1 reads LGHDT; CDR2 reads YNNKEL (reference sequence). There are 16 residues in the CDR3. Trimming removed 0 bases from V and 2 bases from J; junction bases left unmatched: 3. As DNA, the CDR3 is TGTGCCAGCAGCCAAGATCTACTAGCGGCCTACAATGAGCAGTTCTTC. It yields the protein CASSQDLLAAYNEQFF.

The chain links TRBV7-3 to TRBJ1-2; D is possibly TRBD1 (6 bases). Trimming removed 4 bases at V and 6 bases at J, with 12 bases between. Germline V gives CDR1 SGHTA, CDR2 FQGTGA. CDR3 length: 13 residues. CDR3 residues: CASSSAKGDGYTF. The CDR3 DNA sequence: TGTGCCAGCAGCTCAGCGAAGGGGGATGGCTACACCTTC.

CDR3 in amino acids: CASSVAASGSGGNTIYF. The DNA of the CDR3 is TGTGCCAGCAGCGTAGCTGCTTCGGGGTCTGGGGGAAACACCATATATTTT. The chain employs TRBV9 and TRBJ1-3, with no clear D. The germline V gene encodes CDR1 SGDLS and CDR2 YYNGEE. Trimming removed 0 bases at V and 4 bases at J, with 17 bases between. The CDR3 is made up of 17 amino acids.

The rearrangement links TRBV5-8 to TRBJ1-2; D possibly corresponds to TRBD1 (6 bases). This CDR3 spans 15 amino acids. CDR1 and CDR2 from the germline V gene are SGHTS and YDEGEE. Deletions cut 4 bases from V and 7 bases from J, with 20 bases between. The CDR3 DNA reads TGTGCCAGCAGCGCAAGACAGGCACTCCACTCTGGCTACACCTTC. Translation gives CASSARQALHSGYTF.

The CDR3: CATSWRSQETQYF. CDR3 coding DNA: TGCGCCACCTCCTGGAGGTCACAAGAGACCCAGTACTTC. This chain uses TRBV5-1 with TRBJ2-5, with a weak D call TRBD2 (5 bases). The V gene's germline CDR1 is SGHRS and CDR2 YFSETQ. Trimming took 9 bases from V and 2 from J, leaving 14 bases between them. CDR3 length: 13 residues.

The genes are TRBV28 and TRBJ2-1; weak D call: TRBD2 (5 bases). Per germline, CDR1 MDHEN and CDR2 SYDVKM. The CDR3 contains 16 residues. Trimming removed 2 bases from V and 0 bases from J, with 11 bases in between. CDR3: CASSLPGLSSYNEQFF. Here the CDR3 DNA reads TGTGCCAGCAGTTTACCCGGACTCAGCTCCTACAATGAGCAGTTCTTC.

V gene TRBV2 combines with J gene TRBJ2-7, with D maybe TRBD2 (5 bases). Germline values: CDR1 SNHLY, CDR2 FYNNEI. The CDR3 is 14 residues long. V was shortened by 6 bases and J by 2 bases, with 14 bases between the two germline ends. The CDR3 bases are TGTGCCAGCAGGGGTATGAGCGGTGCCTACGAGCAGTACTTC. This sequence encodes CASRGMSGAYEQYF.

The J gene is TRBJ2-7, the V gene TRBV18; 9 bases match TRBD2. Germline assignment: CDR1 KGHSH and CDR2 LQKENI. CDR3 length equals 15 residues. With 0 bases clipped from V and 3 bases from J, the junction kept 3 bases outside the gene matches. CDR3 protein: CASSPPERGVYEQYF. Written as DNA, the CDR3 is TGTGCCAGCTCACCACCGGAGCGGGGGGTCTACGAGCAGTACTTC.

The V gene is TRBV6-5, the J gene TRBJ2-3; the D gene is possibly TRBD2 (6 bases). The CDR3 is 15 amino acids. V was pared by 10 bases and J by 0 bases, with 17 bases between. CDR1 MNHEY and CDR2 SVGAGI come from the germline V gene. The DNA of the CDR3 is TGTGCCACCTTTGCACTGGCGGGAAGCACAGATACGCAGTATTTT. Protein product: CATFALAGSTDTQYF.

The genes are TRBV28 and TRBJ1-2; D may be TRBD1 (6 bases). The CDR3 covers 13 residues. V was trimmed by 2 bases and J by 5 bases, leaving 9 bases between them. CDR1 MDHEN and CDR2 SYDVKM come from the germline V gene. The DNA for the CDR3 is TGTGCCAGCAGTTTAGTCCAGGGGTATGGCTACACCTTC. Residues: CASSLVQGYGYTF.

The rearrangement joins TRBV30 to TRBJ2-1; a possible D gene is TRBD1 (5 bases). V shed 1 base and J shed 5 bases, with 12 bases lying between them. The CDR3 length is 14 residues. CDR1 and CDR2 from the germline V gene are GTSNPN and SVGIG (reference sequence). The CDR3 sequence: CAWSEPSTDNEQFF. The CDR3 DNA reads TGTGCCTGGAGTGAGCCGTCGACAGACAATGAGCAGTTCTTC.

V usage is TRBV5-1 and J usage is TRBJ2-4, with 7 bases lining up with TRBD1. With V trimmed by 0 bases and J by 4 bases, 4 bases remained unmatched. This CDR3 is 15 amino acids long. Germline CDR1 SGHRS, CDR2 YFSETQ. This CDR3 is CASSLDPGQKNIQYF. The CDR3 bases are TGCGCCAGCAGCTTGGACCCGGGACAGAAAAACATTCAGTACTTC.

The rearrangement joins TRBV6-1 to TRBJ1-1; 9 nucleotides line up with TRBD1. The CDR3 runs to 17 residues. V gave up 4 bases and J gave up 0 bases; unmatched junction bases: 9. Germline CDR1 MNHNS, CDR2 SASEGT. CDR3 nucleotide sequence: TGTGCCAGCAGTGCCACCGGGACAGGGCACATGAACACTGAAGCTTTCTTT. Its translation is CASSATGTGHMNTEAFF.

V and J are TRBV19 and TRBJ1-6, with D unresolved. Trimming pared 4 bases from V and 5 bases from J, leaving 12 bases between. The CDR3 extends over 15 amino acids. Looked up from germline, CDR1 is LNHDA and CDR2 is SQIVND (reference sequence). The chain's CDR3 is CASSTEQRNNSPLHF. The CDR3 nucleotides read TGTGCCAGTAGTACTGAACAGAGAAATAATTCACCCCTCCACTTT.

This clone was seen once. This chain links TRBV19 with TRBJ2-1; D is unclear. This CDR3 contains 11 residues. V dropped 6 bases and J dropped 3 bases, with 3 bases sitting between them. CDR1 and CDR2 (germline): LNHDA, SQIVND (reference sequence). The CDR3 DNA follows: TGTGCCAGTAGCAACTACAATGAGCAGTTCTTC. As protein: CASSNYNEQFF.

This chain uses TRBV7-3 with TRBJ2-2; D perhaps matches TRBD2 (5 bases). Deletions cut 1 base from V and 6 bases from J, with 18 bases between. Germline values: CDR1 SGHTA, CDR2 FQGTGA. The CDR3 consists of 17 residues. CDR3 region: CASSLMAGPRSAGELFF. DNA of the CDR3: TGTGCCAGCAGCTTAATGGCGGGCCCTAGGAGCGCCGGGGAGCTGTTTTTT. The full variable domain, completed using reference TRBV7-3 and TRBJ2-2, is GAGVSQTPSNKVTEKGKYVELRCDPISGHTALYWYRQSLGQGPEFLIYFQGTGAADDSGLPNDRFFAVRPEGSVSTLKIQRTERGDSAVYLCASSLMAGPRSAGELFFGEGSRLTVL.

This sequence joins TRBV9 and TRBJ2-3; TRBD2 aligns across 11 bases. J was trimmed by 2 bases and V by 0 bases; bases with no gene match: 2. This CDR3 spans 16 amino acids. Germline V lookup: CDR1 SGDLS, CDR2 YYNGEE. CDR3 amino acids: CASSVGLAGNTDTQYF. CDR3 nucleotides: TGTGCCAGCAGCGTAGGACTAGCGGGAAACACAGATACGCAGTATTTT. Drawing the rest from reference TRBV9 and TRBJ2-3, the complete variable domain is DSGVTQTPKHLITATGQRVTLRCSPRSGDLSVYWYQQSLDQGLQFLIQYYNGEERAKGNILERFSAQQFPDLHSELNLSSLELGDSALYFCASSVGLAGNTDTQYFGPGTRLTVL.

V usage is TRBV11-2 and J usage is TRBJ2-3; D gene unclear. Germline V gene sequence: CDR1 SGHAT, CDR2 FQNNGV. Trimming removed 7 bases from V and 0 bases from J, with 26 bases in between. The CDR3 is 19 residues long. As DNA, the CDR3 is TGTGCCAGCACCTCACGCCTAGATAATTCTATGAGTAGCACAGATACGCAGTATTTT. Translated, it gives CASTSRLDNSMSSTDTQYF.

The chain couples TRBV28 to TRBJ1-3; weak D call: TRBD1 (5 bases). The CDR3 sequence is 16 residues long. The germline V gene has CDR1 MDHEN and CDR2 SYDVKM. The V end was cut by 6 bases, the J end by 2 bases, with 17 bases between. CDR3 residues: CASSNGGLGAGNTIYF. DNA for the CDR3: TGTGCCAGCAGCAACGGGGGTCTGGGAGCTGGAAACACCATATATTTT.

The chain links TRBV9 to TRBJ2-1; 8 nucleotides match TRBD2. The J segment lost 9 bases and the V segment lost 0 bases, leaving 8 bases of the junction unmatched. Germline CDR1 SGDLS, CDR2 YYNGEE. The CDR3 has 15 residues. CDR3 loop: CASSVGSSGRGEQFF. The DNA for the CDR3 is TGTGCCAGCAGCGTAGGGTCTAGCGGGCGGGGTGAGCAGTTCTTC.

The chain couples TRBV3-1 (or the pseudogene TRBV3-2) to TRBJ1-1; the D gene is possibly TRBD1 (5 bases). Trimming stripped 0 bases from V and 5 bases from J, with 13 bases between. The CDR3 is 15 residues long. Germline-derived CDR1 and CDR2 are LGHDT and YNNKEL (reference sequence). In DNA, the CDR3 is TGTGCCAGCAGCCAAGAGACAAGGGGCTCGACTGAAGCTTTCTTT. This translates into CASSQETRGSTEAFF.

This chain links TRBV5-1 with TRBJ2-3; the match to TRBD2 covers 13 bases. V shed 4 bases and J 6 bases; nucleotides not matched to a gene: 8. The CDR3 is made up of 16 amino acids. Per the germline V gene, CDR1 is SGHRS and CDR2 is YFSETQ. CDR3 loop: CASSPGLAGRDDTQYF. Written as DNA, the CDR3 is TGCGCCAGCAGCCCGGGACTAGCGGGGAGGGACGATACGCAGTATTTT.

The chain recombines TRBV28 with TRBJ1-3, with D possibly matching TRBD1 (6 bases). The ends were cut back, 2 bases at V and 7 bases at J, with 15 bases in the middle. The CDR3 is 15 residues long. Germline CDR1 and CDR2: MDHEN and SYDVKM. The CDR3: CASSLGGQGGNTIYF. The CDR3 DNA reads as TGTGCCAGCAGTTTAGGCGGCCAAGGGGGTAACACCATATATTTT.